The next 32 T cell receptor beta chains were all read from a single sample in a study of OX40 agonist ivuxolimab in advanced cancers. The data were produced by immunoSEQ multiplex PCR, yet TCRdb's version contains in-frame clones alone and is incomplete. The table has some 99,000 clones, approximately 80% seen once; the top ten hold almost 1.5%. The material sequenced was CD4+ or CD8+ T cells sorted from blood, taken in a trial of the OX40 agonist ivuxolimab. All receptors derive from an adult with an advanced solid tumor such as melanoma, head and neck, liver or kidney cancer.

In this sample, this clone turned up once. The J gene is TRBJ1-2, the V gene TRBV28, with D possibly being TRBD1 (5 bases). The ends were cut back, 5 bases at V and 1 base at J, with 17 bases in the middle. CDR1 is MDHEN and CDR2 is SYDVKM in the germline V gene. The CDR3 runs to 16 residues. CDR3 residues: CASSPSAPTDNYGYTF. CDR3 DNA: TGTGCCAGCAGTCCCTCCGCCCCGACAGATAACTATGGCTACACCTTC.

The rearrangement uses TRBV10-3 and TRBJ2-5; 8 bases map to TRBD2. Germline CDR1 and CDR2: ENHRY and SYGVKD. The length of the CDR3 is 17 residues. V lost 8 bases to trimming and J lost 0 bases; unmatched junction nucleotides: 14. The CDR3 spells CAISGAGGTSDQETQYF. In DNA, the CDR3 is TGTGCCATCTCAGGGGCGGGAGGAACGTCCGACCAAGAGACCCAGTACTTC.

V and J are TRBV28 and TRBJ1-6; 7 bases match TRBD1. J lost 5 bases, V lost 7 bases, and 2 bases had no gene match. Germline CDR1 and CDR2: MDHEN and SYDVKM. This CDR3 is built from 13 residues. CDR3 sequence: CASKGQNNSPLHF. In DNA form, the CDR3 reads TGTGCCAGCAAGGGACAGAATAATTCACCCCTCCACTTT.

This rearrangement joins TRBV27 to TRBJ1-2, with D hard to call. This CDR3 has 12 amino acids. V lost 9 bases to trimming and J lost 5 bases, with 13 bases between them. CDR1 is MNHEY and CDR2 is SMNVEV in the germline V gene (reference sequence). The CDR3 nucleotides are TGTGCCAGTAGGAGGGCCGGGTATGGCTACACCTTC. The encoded protein is CASRRAGYGYTF.

The J gene is TRBJ2-7, the V gene TRBV18; D remains ambiguous. Germline-derived CDR1 and CDR2 are KGHSH and LQKENI. The CDR3 is 12 residues long. The V end lost 3 bases, the J end lost 7 bases, and 10 bases lay between the germline ends. In DNA form, the CDR3 reads TGTGCCAGCTCACCCTTACTGGGGGAGCAGTACTTC. Translating gives CASSPLLGEQYF. Full variable domain (rest looked up from reference TRBV18 and TRBJ2-7): NAGVMQNPRHLVRRRGQEARLRCSPMKGHSHVYWYRQLPEEGLKFMVYLQKENIIDESGMPKERFSAEFPKEGPSILRIQQVVRGDSAAYFCASSPLLGEQYFGPGTRLTVT.

The genes are TRBV2 and TRBJ2-1; D possibly corresponds to TRBD2 (6 bases). The CDR3 totals 14 residues. Germline CDR1 is SNHLY and CDR2 is FYNNEI. The V end was cut by 7 bases, the J end by 2 bases, with 12 bases between. CDR3 DNA sequence: TGTGCCAGCACGGCGGGGTCAGCCTACAATGAGCAGTTCTTC. It yields the protein CASTAGSAYNEQFF. Supplemented by reference TRBV2 and TRBJ2-1, the full variable domain reads EPEVTQTPSHQVTQMGQEVILRCVPISNHLYFYWYRQILGQKVEFLVSFYNNEISEKSEIFDDQFSVERPDGSNFTLKIRSTKLEDSAMYFCASTAGSAYNEQFFGPGTRLTVL.

This clone has a single count. J is TRBJ2-5 and V is TRBV5-1; 8 bases line up with TRBD1. CDR3 length: 14 amino acids. CDR1 and CDR2 from the germline V gene are SGHRS and YFSETQ. The ends lost 4 bases at V and 4 bases at J; junction bases unmatched: 6. The CDR3 protein is CASSPQGARETQYF. The CDR3 bases are TGCGCCAGCAGCCCCCAGGGGGCGCGAGAGACCCAGTACTTC.

This rearrangement joins TRBV9 to TRBJ1-2, with D hard to call. Trimming took 0 bases from V and 3 from J, leaving 9 bases between them. Looked up from germline, CDR1 is SGDLS and CDR2 is YYNGEE. The CDR3 is 14 residues long. CDR3 in DNA: TGTGCCAGCAGCGTAGGTTTCGGGGACTATGGCTACACCTTC. It specifies CASSVGFGDYGYTF.

The CDR3 DNA reads TGCGCCAGCAGCTCCCAGGGCACCTACGAGCAGTACTTC. As protein: CASSSQGTYEQYF. The rearrangement uses TRBV5-1 and TRBJ2-7; maybe TRBD1 (5 bases). The length of the CDR3 is 13 residues. Trimming stripped 3 bases from V and 2 bases from J, with 9 bases between. Germline CDR1 and CDR2: SGHRS and YFSETQ. The full variable domain, with the rest looked up from reference TRBV5-1 and TRBJ2-7, is KAGVTQTPRYLIKTRGQQVTLSCSPISGHRSVSWYQQTPGQGLQFLFEYFSETQRNKGNFPGRFSGRQFSNSRSEMNVSTLELGDSALYLCASSSQGTYEQYFGPGTRLTVT.

The rearrangement links TRBV2 to TRBJ1-3; no firm D call. V shed 2 bases and J shed 4 bases, with 12 bases lying between them. From germline, CDR1 is SNHLY and CDR2 FYNNEI. The CDR3 consists of 15 residues. The CDR3 sequence: CASSERPQDGNTIYF. CDR3 DNA sequence: TGTGCCAGCAGTGAACGCCCCCAAGACGGAAACACCATATATTTT.

This clone was observed a few times. This rearrangement joins TRBV9 to TRBJ1-4; D remains ambiguous. Germline loops: CDR1 SGDLS, CDR2 YYNGEE. The CDR3 covers 16 residues. Trimming stripped 4 bases from V and 2 bases from J, with 15 bases between. The CDR3 region is CASSPGGVRTNEKLFF. CDR3 bases: TGTGCCAGCAGCCCAGGCGGGGTACGGACTAATGAAAAACTGTTTTTT.

The table lists this clone with a count of one. V gene TRBV11-2 combines with J gene TRBJ1-1, with 7 bases aligning to TRBD1. The CDR3 contains 17 residues. In germline, CDR1 is SGHAT, CDR2 FQNNGV. The junction had 18 bases not matched to a gene; V was cut back by 3 bases and J by 8 bases. CDR3 bases: TGTGCCAGCAGCTTGGGGCAAGGAGACAGGGCGACTCAGGAAGCTTTCTTT. It specifies CASSLGQGDRATQEAFF.

The gene calls are TRBV6-1 and TRBJ2-7, with D tentatively TRBD1 (7 bases). This CDR3 region has 15 residues. Germline values: CDR1 MNHNS, CDR2 SASEGT. V lost 6 bases and J lost 5, with 20 bases in between. The CDR3: CASRRQGGSVDEQYF. The CDR3 nucleotides read TGTGCCAGCAGAAGACAGGGAGGTTCGGTAGACGAGCAGTACTTC.

V gene TRBV29-1 combines with J gene TRBJ2-7; TRBD1 matches 7 bases. The CDR3 loop spans 12 amino acids. Germline V gene lookup returns CDR1 SQVTM and CDR2 ANQGSEA. J gave up 2 bases and V 7 bases, and 5 bases lay outside the gene matches. The CDR3, as DNA: TGCAGCGGTCGGGACAGTACCTACGAGCAGTACTTC. Its translation: CSGRDSTYEQYF.

This clone was observed a handful of times. The gene calls are TRBV7-2 and TRBJ2-5, with 9 bases lining up with TRBD1. Germline CDR1 and CDR2: SGHTA and FQGNSA. V dropped 6 bases and J dropped 4; count of bases not matched to a gene: 15. The CDR3 runs 17 residues. CDR3 region: CASRKQGTGSRGETQYF. In DNA form, the CDR3 reads TGTGCCAGCAGAAAGCAGGGGACAGGGAGTAGGGGAGAGACCCAGTACTTC. The full variable domain, with the rest looked up from reference TRBV7-2 and TRBJ2-5, is GAGVSQSPSNKVTEKGKDVELRCDPISGHTALYWYRQSLGQGLEFLIYFQGNSAPDKSGLPSDRFSAERTGGSVSTLTIQRTQQEDSAVYLCASRKQGTGSRGETQYFGPGTRLLVL.

The chain links TRBV7-9 to TRBJ1-1; 12 bases match TRBD1. The CDR3 is 16 residues long. Losses at the gene ends were 5 bases for V and 6 bases for J; bases not matched to a gene: 10. Germline CDR1 and CDR2: SEHNR and FQNEAQ (reference sequence). DNA for the CDR3: TGTGCCAGCAGCCCCCGGGACAGGGGGCGCAATTCTGAAGCTTTCTTT. This translates into CASSPRDRGRNSEAFF.

This rearrangement joins TRBV5-1 to TRBJ1-6; TRBD1 might be the D (6 bases). The CDR3 spans 13 residues. The V end lost 3 bases, the J end lost 8 bases, and 9 bases lay between the germline ends. Germline lookup yields CDR1 SGHRS and CDR2 YFSETQ. The CDR3 is CASSSAGDSPLHF. DNA for the CDR3: TGCGCCAGCAGCTCGGCAGGGGATTCACCCCTCCACTTT. Full variable domain (rest looked up from reference TRBV5-1 and TRBJ1-6): KAGVTQTPRYLIKTRGQQVTLSCSPISGHRSVSWYQQTPGQGLQFLFEYFSETQRNKGNFPGRFSGRQFSNSRSEMNVSTLELGDSALYLCASSSAGDSPLHFGNGTRLTVT.

This clone was counted a single time. The V call is TRBV28, the J call TRBJ1-6; 9 bases match TRBD1. The V gene's germline CDR1 is MDHEN and CDR2 SYDVKM. The trim removed 2 bases at V and 9 bases at J, leaving 5 bases unmatched. The CDR3 runs to 15 residues. CDR3 DNA sequence: TGTGCCAGCAGTTTAGGGGACAGGGTGGGTTCACCCCTCCACTTT. Its protein product is CASSLGDRVGSPLHF.

CDR3 residues: CASSDRYQPQHF. Written as DNA, the CDR3 is TGTGCCAGTAGCGACCGTTATCAGCCCCAGCATTTT. This chain uses TRBV19 with TRBJ1-5; no clear D. CDR1 is LNHDA and CDR2 is SQIVND in the germline V gene (reference sequence). V dropped 6 bases and J dropped 5 bases, with 8 bases sitting between them. CDR3 length: 12 residues.

The chain is built from TRBV4-2 and TRBJ2-3; 10 bases align to TRBD2. The CDR3 length is 16 residues. V gave up 4 bases and J gave up 0 bases; unmatched junction bases: 4. Germline V gene sequence: CDR1 LGHNA, CDR2 YNFKEQ. The CDR3 DNA sequence: TGTGCCAGCAGCCTACTAGCGGGAACGAGCACAGATACGCAGTATTTT. It encodes CASSLLAGTSTDTQYF.

This chain connects TRBV15 to TRBJ2-1, with TRBD2 matching over 12 bases. J was trimmed by 4 bases and V by 6 bases; bases with no gene match: 4. Germline V gives CDR1 LNHNV, CDR2 YYDKDF (reference sequence). The CDR3 has 15 residues. In DNA form, the CDR3 reads TGTGCCACCAGGATGACTAGCGGGGGTTACAATGAGCAGTTCTTC. This codes for CATRMTSGGYNEQFF.

The chain has TRBV13 and TRBJ2-7; D may correspond to TRBD1 or TRBD2 (6 bases each). The CDR3 has 12 residues. V lost 6 bases, J lost 4 bases, and 10 bases lay in between. In germline, CDR1 is PRHDT, CDR2 FYEKMQ (reference sequence). The CDR3 sequence is CASREGGYEQYF. In nucleotides, the CDR3 is TGTGCCAGCAGAGAAGGGGGGTACGAGCAGTACTTC.

The chain recombines TRBV5-5 with TRBJ2-6; D not certain. CDR1 is SGHKS, CDR2 YYEKEE, per germline (reference sequence). The CDR3 loop spans 16 amino acids. Trimming stripped 4 bases from V and 2 bases from J, with 13 bases between. CDR3 loop: CASSPRWGTGANVLTF. The CDR3 nucleotides are TGTGCCAGCAGCCCGAGATGGGGAACTGGGGCCAACGTCCTGACTTTC.

This chain connects TRBV14 to TRBJ1-1; maybe TRBD1 (6 bases). Germline V CDR1 and CDR2: SGHDN, FVKESK. Trimming shortened V by 4 bases and J by 0 bases, and 9 bases separated the two germline ends. The CDR3 consists of 14 residues. The CDR3 region is CASSRTAMNTEAFF. Here the CDR3 DNA reads TGTGCCAGCAGCCGGACAGCAATGAACACTGAAGCTTTCTTT.

The chain is built from TRBV29-1 and TRBJ2-7; D perhaps matches TRBD2 (6 bases). The CDR3 contains 12 residues. V lost 1 base and J lost 2, with 6 bases in between. Germline V gives CDR1 SQVTM, CDR2 ANQGSEA. This CDR3 is CSVEGGAYEQYF. For the CDR3, the DNA is TGCAGCGTTGAAGGCGGGGCCTACGAGCAGTACTTC.

The sample holds a few counts of this clone. The gene calls are TRBV7-9 and TRBJ1-6; 7 bases map to TRBD1. The CDR3 is 13 residues long. J gave up 8 bases and V 5 bases, and 3 bases lay outside the gene matches. Germline lookup yields CDR1 SEHNR and CDR2 FQNEAQ (reference sequence). The CDR3 protein is CASSRTGDSPLHF. The CDR3 bases are TGTGCCAGCAGCCGAACAGGGGATTCACCCCTCCACTTT.

The J gene is TRBJ2-7, the V gene TRBV27, with D maybe TRBD2 (5 bases). There are 12 residues in the CDR3. In germline, CDR1 is MNHEY, CDR2 SMNVEV (reference sequence). Trimming took off 8 bases at V and 5 bases at J, with 13 bases between the two ends. The CDR3 is CASGLEGHEQYF. The CDR3 coding sequence is TGTGCCAGCGGTCTTGAGGGCCACGAGCAGTACTTC.

Regarding this clone: An end of the junction does not agree with germline; a read error may underlie this. The V call is TRBV2, the J call TRBJ2-7; TRBD1 is a possible D gene (6 bases). The germline gives CDR1 SNHLY, CDR2 FYNNEI. CDR3 length: 13 residues. CDR3 coding DNA: TGTGCCAGCAGTGAGGCTAAAACAGGGCCTAGGGACTTC. Its translation is CASSEAKTGPRDF.

The chain recombines TRBV4-2 with TRBJ2-7; D perhaps matches TRBD2 (6 bases). Looked up from germline, CDR1 is LGHNA and CDR2 is YNFKEQ. V gave up 4 bases and J gave up 2 bases, with 15 bases separating them. The CDR3 extends over 15 amino acids. This chain's CDR3 is CASSPGEAVTYEQYF. Written as DNA, the CDR3 is TGTGCCAGCAGCCCCGGGGAGGCGGTAACCTACGAGCAGTACTTC.

This chain connects TRBV28 to TRBJ1-2; D call uncertain. Germline lookup yields CDR1 MDHEN and CDR2 SYDVKM. Between the trimmed V and J ends, which lost 4 bases and 8 bases, there was a span of 11 bases. The CDR3 covers 12 residues. In DNA form, the CDR3 reads TGTGCCAGCAGTTCCCCCATCTTAGGCTACACCTTC. Translation: CASSSPILGYTF.

This chain links TRBV19 with TRBJ1-1; 7 bases are shared with TRBD1. The J segment lost 7 bases and the V segment lost 6 bases, leaving 14 bases of the junction unmatched. This CDR3 is built from 15 residues. CDR1 is LNHDA, CDR2 SQIVND, per germline (reference sequence). CDR3 sequence reads: CASSPGASGGFEAFF. CDR3 coding DNA: TGTGCCAGTAGCCCAGGAGCGTCAGGGGGTTTTGAAGCTTTCTTT.

The V call is TRBV4-2, the J call TRBJ1-1; D gene ambiguous. Trimming left V 0 bases short and J 5 bases short, with 10 bases between. This CDR3 is built from 14 residues. Germline CDR1 and CDR2: LGHNA and YNFKEQ. The CDR3 sequence is CASSQDLRWTEAFF. The CDR3 DNA sequence: TGTGCCAGCAGCCAAGATCTGAGGTGGACTGAAGCTTTCTTT.